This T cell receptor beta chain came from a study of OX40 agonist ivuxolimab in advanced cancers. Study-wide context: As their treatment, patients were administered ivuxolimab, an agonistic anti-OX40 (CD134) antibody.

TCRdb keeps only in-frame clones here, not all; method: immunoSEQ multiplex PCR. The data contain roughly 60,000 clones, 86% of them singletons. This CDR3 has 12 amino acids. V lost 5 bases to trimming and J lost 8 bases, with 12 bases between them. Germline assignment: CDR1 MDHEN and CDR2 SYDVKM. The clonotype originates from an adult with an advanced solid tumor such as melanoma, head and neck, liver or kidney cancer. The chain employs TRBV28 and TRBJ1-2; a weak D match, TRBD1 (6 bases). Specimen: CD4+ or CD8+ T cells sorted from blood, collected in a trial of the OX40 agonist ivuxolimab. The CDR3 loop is CASSVTGRGYTF. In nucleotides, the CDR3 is TGTGCCAGCAGTGTGACAGGTCGCGGCTACACCTTC.